This TCR beta chain stems from a study of blood T cell repertoires in COVID-19 (dated by TCRdb to 2018 to 2021). About the investigation overall: Collaborator samples came from the United States, Italy and Spain and covered acute and convalescent phases of COVID-19. The material from the prospective study consisted of cDNA or gDNA derived from T cells, B-cell-depleted T cells, or PBMCs. The dataset comprised deeply sampled blood TCRbeta repertoires from subjects exposed to, actively infected with, or recovered from COVID-19. The repertoires were released in a freely available public database intended as a resource for research on the immune response to SARS-CoV-2. Samples came from the ongoing ImmuneRACE study (first 160 participants) plus 1,254 subjects from 6 global collaborators. The sample metadata nearly always contained a de-identified subject ID, COVID-19 status, age in years and sex. Where available, HLA class I and class II types were taken from metadata supplied by the sample provider and were not determined by assay-based typing. Broad study findings and their caveats: Clinical and demographic metadata were provided uncurated, with the amount varying by source and participant.

Samples from volunteer blood donors who had recovered from COVID-19 were contributed by a second Seattle source. Collaborating institutions collected whole blood in K2EDTA tubes following their own protocols. For TCRbeta analysis, collaborators shipped samples in one of three forms: frozen whole blood, isolated PBMCs, or DNA extracted from either of those sample types. From cysteine to phenylalanine, the CDR3 is 15 amino acids long. Only the CDR3 DNA stays, 45 bases, in frame from base 1. Ends trimmed: V by 6 bases, J by 3 bases; bases unmatched to a gene: 7. Sequences MNHEY (CDR1) and SVGAGI (CDR2) are obtained from the germline V gene. A word on this clone: Its recognized antigen is unknown. The input lacks base qualities; no much larger clone sits a single base away.

The immunoSEQ Assay, a bias-controlled multiplex PCR, was used to amplify TCRbeta CDR3 regions from genomic DNA. From the authors' description of their analysis: The number of nucleated cells in each sample was estimated from the amplification of reference gene primers within the assay. To quantify the absolute abundance of each unique TCRbeta CDR3 rearrangement, sequence reads were collapsed and filtered. For each sample, productive Simpson clonality was calculated by taking the square root of Simpson's diversity index across productive rearrangements. In TCRdb, the immuneACCESS table is reduced to in-frame sequences with V and J assigned. These tables do not hold every clone; where another copy was compared, an unresolved V gene accounts for under half, and the others remain unexplained. The V and J calls and clone size were taken over from that table, and D and trimming were inferred from the DNA. The sample includes a few hundred thousand clones, with under 85% observed a single time. The ten largest make up roughly 2% of the sample.

The chain employs TRBV6-5 and TRBJ2-1, and TRBD2 aligns with 8 junction nucleotides. Material for sequencing was peripheral blood. The receptor was isolated from a man in his thirties or forties who had recovered from COVID-19. The DNA reads as follows: TGTGCCAGCAGCCCGGGACTAGTTGGCTACAATGAGCAGTTCTTC. Translated, this is CASSPGLVGYNEQFF.